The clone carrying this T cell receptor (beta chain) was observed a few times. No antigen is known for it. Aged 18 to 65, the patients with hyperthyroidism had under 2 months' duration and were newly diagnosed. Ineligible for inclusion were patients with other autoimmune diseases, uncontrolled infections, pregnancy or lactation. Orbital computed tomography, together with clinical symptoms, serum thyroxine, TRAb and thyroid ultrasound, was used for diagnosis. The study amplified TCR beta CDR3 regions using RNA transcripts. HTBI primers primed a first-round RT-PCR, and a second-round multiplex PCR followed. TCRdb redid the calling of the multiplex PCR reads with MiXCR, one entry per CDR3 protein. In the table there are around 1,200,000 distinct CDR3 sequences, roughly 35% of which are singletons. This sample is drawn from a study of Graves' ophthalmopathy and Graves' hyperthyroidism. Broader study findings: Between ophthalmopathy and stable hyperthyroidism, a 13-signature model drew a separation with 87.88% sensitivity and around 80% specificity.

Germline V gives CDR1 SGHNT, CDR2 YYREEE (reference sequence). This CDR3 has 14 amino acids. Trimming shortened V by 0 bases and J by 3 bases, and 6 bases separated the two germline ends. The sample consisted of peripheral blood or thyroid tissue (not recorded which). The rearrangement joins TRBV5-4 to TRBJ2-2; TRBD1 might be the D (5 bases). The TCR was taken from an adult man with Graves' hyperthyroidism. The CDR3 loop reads CASSLEGYTGELFF. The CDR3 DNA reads TGTGCCAGCAGCTTGGAGGGGTACACCGGGGAGCTGTTTTTT.